This entry lists 9 T cell receptor beta chains sequenced from one sample in a study of regulatory T cells in long-lasting Graves disease. Arm-PCR of CDR3 regions and iRepertoire HTBI primers were used to build TCR beta libraries. TCRdb itself ran the multiplex PCR reads through MiXCR, one entry per CDR3 protein. The sample shows around 400,000 distinct CDR3 sequences, around 20% of them seen only once. Noted time point: persistent/refractory GD, antithyroid drugs over 5 years with positive TRAb. PBMCs provided the RNA from which the TCR library was made. The material sequenced was peripheral blood mononuclear cells (PBMCs), taken when the disease was refractory, from a patient treated with antithyroid drugs. These TCRs come from a female donor with Graves disease.

This clonotype was seen ten or more times. The V and J genes are TRBV20-1 and TRBJ2-4, with TRBD2 as a possible D gene (5 bases). V lost 5 bases, J lost 5 bases, and 13 bases lay in between. The CDR3 contains 13 residues. Germline V gene data show CDR1 as DFQATT and CDR2 as SNEGSKA (reference sequence). For the CDR3, the DNA is TGCAGTGCTTTATCGGCTAGCCAAAACATTCAGTACTTC. Translating gives CSALSASQNIQYF.

This clonotype has at least ten counts. CDR3 nucleotides: TGTGCCAGCAGCTCTGGACAGAACTTCCTTCCCGGGGAGCTGTTTTTT. Translating gives CASSSGQNFLPGELFF. The chain has TRBV13 and TRBJ2-2; possible D gene TRBD1, 6 bases. This CDR3 spans 16 amino acids. Deletions cut 4 bases from V and 6 bases from J, with 18 bases between. Germline V gives CDR1 PRHDT, CDR2 FYEKMQ (reference sequence).

This clonotype was recorded many times. The rearrangement links TRBV28 to TRBJ1-4, with 10 bases aligning to TRBD1. This CDR3 is 15 amino acids long. CDR1 and CDR2 from the germline V gene are MDHEN and SYDVKM. Germline trimming cut 5 bases from V and 8 bases from J; bases unmatched to any gene: 8. CDR3: CASSTGTGAWEKLFF. CDR3 in DNA: TGTGCCAGCAGTACCGGGACAGGGGCATGGGAAAAACTGTTTTTT.

The rearrangement joins TRBV5-6 to TRBJ2-2; D unclear. V was pared by 4 bases and J by 4 bases, with 8 bases between. The CDR3 runs to 13 residues. Germline loops: CDR1 SGHDT, CDR2 YYEEEE. For the CDR3, the DNA is TGTGCCAGCAGCCTCCCGACCACCGGGGAGCTGTTTTTT. This gives the protein CASSLPTTGELFF.

In the case of this clonotype: A much larger clone differs from this one at a single base, so this may be a read error. CDR3 in amino acids: CASSLDPREKALF. The CDR3 bases are TGTGCCAGCAGCTTAGACCCCCGGGAAAAAGCTCTCTTT. The rearrangement uses TRBV13 and TRBJ1-1; D unclear. This CDR3 contains 13 residues. Germline V gene data show CDR1 as PRHDT and CDR2 as FYEKMQ (reference sequence).

This clonotype was seen repeatedly, ten times or more. V gene TRBV28 combines with J gene TRBJ1-5; D gene ambiguous. CDR1 is MDHEN and CDR2 is SYDVKM in the germline V gene. This CDR3 contains 14 residues. Trimming left V 6 bases short and J 4 bases short, with 13 bases between. This CDR3 is CASRRNGVNQPQHF. The CDR3 DNA sequence: TGTGCCAGCAGACGGAACGGCGTGAATCAGCCCCAGCATTTT.

The CDR3: CASTLGQYNEQFF. CDR3 DNA: TGTGCCAGCACTTTAGGACAGTACAATGAGCAGTTCTTC. This sequence joins TRBV7-9 and TRBJ2-1; D possibly corresponds to TRBD1 (6 bases). V gave up 7 bases and J gave up 4 bases, with 11 bases separating them. CDR1 is SEHNR and CDR2 is FQNEAQ in the germline V gene (reference sequence). The CDR3 consists of 13 residues.

Ten or more counts support this clonotype. This chain connects TRBV28 to TRBJ1-2, with D unresolved. The CDR3 contains 13 residues. Per germline, CDR1 MDHEN and CDR2 SYDVKM. V was clipped by 3 bases and J by 5 bases, with 10 bases between them. The CDR3: CASSLGLDYGYTF. CDR3 nucleotides: TGTGCCAGCAGTTTGGGCCTAGATTATGGCTACACCTTC.

This clonotype was counted at least ten times. The gene calls are TRBV5-1 and TRBJ1-2; the D gene is possibly TRBD1 (5 bases). Germline V gene lookup returns CDR1 SGHRS and CDR2 YFSETQ. V lost 4 bases and J 3 bases, leaving 16 bases between the germline ends. CDR3 length: 15 amino acids. The CDR3 here is CASSPAGDEYYGYTF. The CDR3 bases are TGCGCCAGCAGCCCCGCTGGGGACGAGTACTATGGCTACACCTTC.